Described below is a single T cell receptor beta chain sequence and its context. The antigen is unknown. The data stem from a study of T-cell memory formation after mild COVID-19. Whole-study context: Largely donor-specific TCR clusters were found.

Trimming took 5 bases from V and 3 from J; bases not matched to a gene: 4. Per the germline V gene, CDR1 is SGHAT and CDR2 is FQNNGV. The CDR3 consists of 15 residues. In TCRdb, the 5' RACE reads were re-called with MiXCR into one record per CDR3 protein. The sample lists about 62,000 distinct CDR3 sequences; about a tenth were seen once. Notes on the study in general: Pre-infection memory carried some responding clones, suggesting that cross-reactive memory joined. Still unconfirmed is whether the second-wave clones peaking on day 37 recognized SARS-CoV-2.

The material sequenced was PBMCs or a T cell subset sorted from them (not recorded which). The rearrangement links TRBV11-2 to TRBJ2-3, with 11 bases identical to TRBD2. The clonotype originates from a man between 18 and 29 years old who had mild COVID-19 (a few samples of this study predate the infection). Cell type and time point are not known. The CDR3 DNA reads as TGTGCCAGCAGCACTAGCGGGGGTGCGACAGATACGCAGTATTTT. It yields the protein CASSTSGGATDTQYF.